This TCR beta chain appears in the sequencing data of a study of blood T cells in healthy people across ages. This clonotype was detected a few times. Together with a sample-barcoded 5' primer, a J-beta primer mix was included in a second PCR lasting about 7 to 12 cycles. Each cDNA molecule was tagged by a template-switch adaptor that had 12 random nucleotides. One entry per CDR3 protein, called by TCRdb with MiXCR from the 5' RACE reads. This sample has about 1.8 million distinct CDR3 sequences, with 40% to 55% found just once. Losses at the gene ends were 2 bases for V and 4 bases for J; bases not matched to a gene: 8. CDR1 DFQATT and CDR2 SNEGSKA come from the germline V gene (reference sequence). The CDR3 extends over 16 amino acids. Every sample had a minimum of 6 million PBMCs isolated.

This clonotype was sampled from a woman in her forties in good health. This chain uses TRBV20-1 with TRBJ2-1; 10 bases line up with TRBD1. Sequencing was performed on blood. CDR3 in amino acids: CSARRPGQGLYNEQFF. The CDR3 DNA reads as TGCAGTGCTAGACGCCCGGGACAGGGGTTATACAATGAGCAGTTCTTC.